This passage covers 26 T cell receptor beta chains from one sample sequenced in a study of T-cell reconstitution after alpha-beta-depleted transplantation in children. The TCRbeta library incorporated unique molecular identifiers. MiXCR, run by TCRdb on the PCR reads, gives a single entry per CDR3 protein. The table shows approximately 110,000 distinct CDR3 sequences, with approximately 10% occurring only once. The material sequenced was PBMCs, taken before TCRalphabeta/CD19-depleted stem cell transplant. The receptors stem from a boy aged 2-15 years with acute lymphoblastic leukemia, due to receive a stem cell transplant.

This clonotype was seen many times. The chain combines TRBV7-9 with TRBJ1-5; D call uncertain. Trimming pared 3 bases from V and 4 bases from J, leaving 4 bases between. CDR1 and CDR2 (germline): SEHNR, FQNEAQ (reference sequence). CDR3 length: 12 residues. CDR3 DNA sequence: TGTGCCAGCAGCTTCCCTAATCAGCCCCAGCATTTT. This encodes CASSFPNQPQHF.

The chain uses TRBV18 and TRBJ2-5; 11 nucleotides align to TRBD2. Looked up from germline, CDR1 is KGHSH and CDR2 is LQKENI. With 4 bases clipped from V and 3 bases from J, the junction kept 16 bases outside the gene matches. The CDR3 is 19 amino acids. As DNA, the CDR3 is TGTGCCAGCTCACGCTCGAGGATTAGCGGGAGGGCCATGGAAGAGACCCAGTACTTC. Its protein product is CASSRSRISGRAMEETQYF.

This sequence joins TRBV3-1 and TRBJ2-1; D not resolved. The CDR3 consists of 13 residues. Trimming removed 2 bases at V and 9 bases at J, with 11 bases between. Per germline, CDR1 LGHDT and CDR2 YNNKEL (reference sequence). The CDR3 DNA reads as TGTGCCAGCAGCCAAACTCTAGTGGGTGAGCAGTTCTTC. It codes for CASSQTLVGEQFF.

This chain uses TRBV5-1 with TRBJ2-3, with D possibly being TRBD1 or TRBD2 (5 bases each). The V gene's germline CDR1 is SGHRS and CDR2 YFSETQ. There are 15 residues in the CDR3. Trimming pared 2 bases from V and 2 bases from J, leaving 12 bases between. The CDR3 loop reads CASSFRGVYTDTQYF. In DNA form, the CDR3 reads TGCGCCAGCAGCTTTCGAGGGGTCTACACAGATACGCAGTATTTT.

The sample holds a few counts of this clonotype. The V call is TRBV29-1, the J call TRBJ1-2; the D gene is possibly TRBD1 (6 bases). Germline CDR1 reads SQVTM; CDR2 reads ANQGSEA. This CDR3 spans 11 amino acids. V lost 7 bases, J lost 2 bases, and 8 bases lay in between. The CDR3 reads CSDGQNYGYTF. The CDR3 bases are TGCAGCGATGGACAGAACTATGGCTACACCTTC.

This clonotype has a count of ten or more. The chain has TRBV20-1 and TRBJ2-2, with TRBD2 as a possible D gene (7 bases). Germline lookup yields CDR1 DFQATT and CDR2 SNEGSKA (reference sequence). V gave up 4 bases and J gave up 5 bases, with 29 bases separating them. The CDR3 contains 19 residues. CDR3 protein: CSATPPGGRIRPITGELFF. The CDR3 DNA reads TGCAGTGCTACCCCCCCCGGGGGGCGTATCCGGCCCATAACCGGGGAGCTGTTTTTT.

The gene calls are TRBV6-1 and TRBJ2-3, with D possibly TRBD1 on 7 matching bases. Germline CDR1 MNHNS, CDR2 SASEGT. The CDR3 spans 14 residues. V was shortened by 6 bases and J by 6 bases, with 16 bases between the two germline ends. Written as DNA, the CDR3 is TGTGCCAGCAGCCCTTTCAGGGGGGAGGATACGCAGTATTTT. Translation gives CASSPFRGEDTQYF.

This clonotype was counted a few times. The chain recombines TRBV5-6 with TRBJ2-5; unclear D gene. The V end lost 3 bases, the J end lost 7 bases, and 16 bases lay between the germline ends. This CDR3 region has 14 residues. Germline V CDR1 and CDR2: SGHDT, YYEEEE. This chain's CDR3 is CASSSVLEERTQYF. The CDR3 DNA sequence: TGTGCCAGCAGCTCCGTACTCGAGGAAAGGACCCAGTACTTC.

This clonotype came up a few times. The genes are TRBV6-1 and TRBJ2-1; 10 bases are a match to TRBD2. Germline V lookup: CDR1 MNHNS, CDR2 SASEGT. The CDR3 is 15 residues long. Unmatched junction bases numbered 4, after V lost 4 bases and J lost 4 bases. CDR3: CASSVEAGGYNEQFF. DNA for the CDR3: TGTGCCAGCAGTGTGGAAGCGGGGGGGTACAATGAGCAGTTCTTC.

This clonotype was detected ten times or more. The chain employs TRBV5-5 and TRBJ2-2, with D uncertain. The V gene's germline CDR1 is SGHKS and CDR2 YYEKEE (reference sequence). V dropped 0 bases and J dropped 6 bases, with 3 bases sitting between them. This CDR3 is built from 12 residues. Here the CDR3 reads CASSLGPGELFF. As DNA, the CDR3 is TGTGCCAGCAGCTTGGGTCCCGGGGAGCTGTTTTTT.

This clonotype showed up many times. The chain recombines TRBV20-1 with TRBJ2-4; the match to TRBD2 covers 14 bases. Trimming took 7 bases from V and 0 from J; bases not matched to a gene: 11. The CDR3 loop spans 18 amino acids. Germline-derived CDR1 and CDR2 are DFQATT and SNEGSKA (reference sequence). The CDR3 DNA reads as TGCAGTGTAGGGACTAGCGGGAGAGAGGGGCTAGCCAAAAACATTCAGTACTTC. Translating gives CSVGTSGREGLAKNIQYF.

This clonotype was seen a few times. The chain combines TRBV6-5 with TRBJ2-1, with D maybe TRBD1 (6 bases). The germline CDR1 and CDR2 sequences are MNHEY and SVGAGI. Trimming took 0 bases from V and 0 from J, leaving 15 bases between them. There are 18 residues in the CDR3. The CDR3 spells CASSYSSQGRSSYNEQFF. In DNA form, the CDR3 reads TGTGCCAGCAGTTACTCGAGTCAGGGGCGGAGCTCCTACAATGAGCAGTTCTTC.

The genes are TRBV3-1 and TRBJ1-1, with D perhaps TRBD1 (5 bases). The germline V gene encodes CDR1 LGHDT and CDR2 YNNKEL (reference sequence). Trimming shortened V by 2 bases and J by 4 bases, and 11 bases separated the two germline ends. This CDR3 region has 14 residues. The CDR3 here is CASSQKGVGTEAFF. The CDR3 bases are TGTGCCAGCAGCCAAAAAGGGGTGGGCACTGAAGCTTTCTTT.

This chain links TRBV5-1 with TRBJ2-1; 10 nucleotides line up with TRBD2. Germline V gene sequence: CDR1 SGHRS, CDR2 YFSETQ. The CDR3 length is 15 residues. V lost 3 bases and J lost 7; bases outside the gene matches: 7. This CDR3 is CASSSLAGAGNEQFF. CDR3 in DNA: TGCGCCAGCAGCTCGCTAGCGGGAGCCGGTAATGAGCAGTTCTTC.

This clonotype has only a few counts. The chain couples TRBV29-1 to TRBJ2-3; TRBD1 might be the D (5 bases). CDR1 and CDR2 (germline): SQVTM, ANQGSEA. V was shortened by 6 bases and J by 0 bases, with 7 bases between the two germline ends. The CDR3 covers 12 residues. For the CDR3, the DNA is TGCAGCGTACAGGACAGCACAGATACGCAGTATTTT. Translated, it gives CSVQDSTDTQYF.

This clonotype was counted only a few times. J is TRBJ1-1 and V is TRBV6-5, with D unclear. The CDR3 length is 15 residues. V dropped 2 bases and J dropped 10 bases, with 20 bases sitting between them. Germline lookup yields CDR1 MNHEY and CDR2 SVGAGI. In nucleotides, the CDR3 is TGTGCCAGCAGTTACCTACCGTTAGCCAGCCACCCAGCTTTCTTT. This translates into CASSYLPLASHPAFF.

V and J are TRBV6-1 and TRBJ2-7; D is possibly TRBD2 (5 bases). Germline-derived CDR1 and CDR2 are MNHNS and SASEGT. The V and J ends lost 5 bases and 4 bases respectively, with 12 bases between them. The CDR3 covers 13 residues. The CDR3 DNA sequence: TGTGCCAGCAGTCCCCTGGGGAGTTACGAGCAGTACTTC. It is translated as CASSPLGSYEQYF.

The gene calls are TRBV2 and TRBJ2-2; D gene uncertain. CDR3 length equals 16 residues. Germline V gene sequence: CDR1 SNHLY, CDR2 FYNNEI. Trimming left V 6 bases short and J 0 bases short, with 14 bases between. DNA for the CDR3: TGTGCCAGCAGCCGACTCGGGCTAACGAACACCGGGGAGCTGTTTTTT. The encoded protein is CASSRLGLTNTGELFF.

This clonotype has a single count. The chain is built from TRBV5-5 and TRBJ2-2; 9 nucleotides line up with TRBD1. J lost 4 bases, V lost 3 bases, and 4 bases had no gene match. Germline V gene data show CDR1 as SGHKS and CDR2 as YYEKEE (reference sequence). The CDR3 extends over 15 amino acids. CDR3 nucleotides: TGTGCCAGCAGCTGGGGACAGGGATTCACCGGGGAGCTGTTTTTT. Encoded protein: CASSWGQGFTGELFF.

The chain employs TRBV28 and TRBJ1-1; weak D call: TRBD1 (6 bases). V dropped 6 bases and J dropped 8 bases, with 19 bases sitting between them. The CDR3 sequence is 14 residues long. The germline V gene has CDR1 MDHEN and CDR2 SYDVKM. The CDR3 nucleotides read TGTGCCAGCAGCTATTCTACAGGGCTTCGGGAAGCTTTCTTT. As protein: CASSYSTGLREAFF.

This clonotype was seen repeatedly, ten times or more. The rearrangement uses TRBV6-1 and TRBJ1-6; TRBD1 matches at 8 bases. Germline CDR1 is MNHNS and CDR2 is SASEGT. CDR3 length: 14 amino acids. Losses at the gene ends were 6 bases for V and 5 bases for J; bases not matched to a gene: 3. CDR3 loop: CASRPGQDNSPLHF. DNA of the CDR3: TGTGCCAGCAGACCGGGACAGGATAATTCACCCCTCCACTTT.

This clonotype appeared a few times. The chain joins TRBV5-1 to TRBJ2-7; 8 nucleotides match TRBD1. The CDR3 consists of 15 residues. Germline V gene lookup returns CDR1 SGHRS and CDR2 YFSETQ. V gave up 5 bases and J gave up 6 bases; unmatched junction bases: 13. The CDR3 reads CASRPPGTGLPEQYF. The CDR3 DNA sequence: TGCGCCAGCAGGCCTCCCGGGACAGGACTTCCCGAGCAGTACTTC.

About this clonotype itself: One end of the junction does not line up with germline, which may come from a read error. V usage is TRBV25-1 and J usage is TRBJ2-5; D is undetermined. The CDR3 covers 14 residues. CDR1 MGHDK and CDR2 SYGVNS come from the germline V gene. The CDR3: CASSEYLGREAQYF. CDR3 in DNA: TGTGCCAGCAGTGAATATCTCGGACGAGAGGCCCAGTACTTC.

J is TRBJ2-3 and V is TRBV4-1, with 14 bases matching TRBD2. CDR3 size: 17 residues. The trim removed 4 bases at V and 3 bases at J, leaving 6 bases unmatched. Germline V gene data show CDR1 as MGHRA and CDR2 as YSYEKL. In DNA, the CDR3 is TGCGCCAGCAGCCCGGGACTAGCGGGAGTTATTACAGATACGCAGTATTTT. Translating it yields CASSPGLAGVITDTQYF.

This clonotype occurred a few times. CDR3 nucleotide sequence: TGCATCGCCTGCGGGAGGCCCGATGAGCAGTTCTTC. Translating it yields CIACGRPDEQFF. The rearrangement uses TRBV29-1 and TRBJ2-1; 8 positions agree with TRBD2. This CDR3 has 12 amino acids. CDR1 is SQVTM, CDR2 ANQGSEA, per germline.

This clonotype was detected ten times or more. The rearrangement links TRBV30 to TRBJ1-1; possible D gene TRBD1, 6 bases. CDR3 length equals 16 residues. Trimming removed 4 bases at V and 3 bases at J, with 21 bases between. Germline V gene data show CDR1 as GTSNPN and CDR2 as SVGIG (reference sequence). The CDR3, as DNA: TGTGCCTGGACCGAGGGGGGTTTGTGGCTCTACACTGAAGCTTTCTTT. Its protein is CAWTEGGLWLYTEAFF.